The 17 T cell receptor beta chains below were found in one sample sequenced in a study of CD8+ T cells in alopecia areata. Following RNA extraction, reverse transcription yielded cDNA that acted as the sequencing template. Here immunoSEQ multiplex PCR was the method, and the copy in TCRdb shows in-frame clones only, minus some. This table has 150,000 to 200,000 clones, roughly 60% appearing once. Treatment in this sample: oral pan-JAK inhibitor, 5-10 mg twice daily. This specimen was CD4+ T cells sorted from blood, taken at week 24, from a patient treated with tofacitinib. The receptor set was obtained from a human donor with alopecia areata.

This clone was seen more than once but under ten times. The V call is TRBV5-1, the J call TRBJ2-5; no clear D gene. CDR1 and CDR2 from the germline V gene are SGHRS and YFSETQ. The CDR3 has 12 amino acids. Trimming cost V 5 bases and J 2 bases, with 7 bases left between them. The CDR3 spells CASRQQQETQYF. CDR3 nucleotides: TGCGCCAGCAGACAGCAGCAAGAGACCCAGTACTTC.

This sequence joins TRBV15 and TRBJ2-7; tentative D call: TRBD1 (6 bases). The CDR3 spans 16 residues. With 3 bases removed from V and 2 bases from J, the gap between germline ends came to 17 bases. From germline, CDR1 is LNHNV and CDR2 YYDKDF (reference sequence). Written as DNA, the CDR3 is TGTGCCACCAGCAGTTATTGGGGGCAGGGGACCTACGAGCAGTACTTC. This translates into CATSSYWGQGTYEQYF.

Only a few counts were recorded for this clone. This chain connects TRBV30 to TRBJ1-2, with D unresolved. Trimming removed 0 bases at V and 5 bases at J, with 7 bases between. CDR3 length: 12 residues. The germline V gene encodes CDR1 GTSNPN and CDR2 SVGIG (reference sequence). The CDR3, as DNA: TGTGCCTGGAGTGTACCCACGTATGGCTACACCTTC. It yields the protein CAWSVPTYGYTF.

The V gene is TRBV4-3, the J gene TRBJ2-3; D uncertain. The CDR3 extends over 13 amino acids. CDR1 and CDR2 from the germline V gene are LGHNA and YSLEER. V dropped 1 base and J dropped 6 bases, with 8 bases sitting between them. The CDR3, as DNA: TGCGCCAGCAGCCAAGGCCTGTACGATACGCAGTATTTT. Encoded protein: CASSQGLYDTQYF.

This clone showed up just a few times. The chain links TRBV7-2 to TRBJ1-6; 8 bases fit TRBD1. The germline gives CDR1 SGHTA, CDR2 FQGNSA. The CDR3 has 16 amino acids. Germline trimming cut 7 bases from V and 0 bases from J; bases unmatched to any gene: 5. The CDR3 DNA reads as TGTGCCAGCACCAGAACAGGGGGCTCCTATAATTCACCCCTCCACTTT. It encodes CASTRTGGSYNSPLHF.

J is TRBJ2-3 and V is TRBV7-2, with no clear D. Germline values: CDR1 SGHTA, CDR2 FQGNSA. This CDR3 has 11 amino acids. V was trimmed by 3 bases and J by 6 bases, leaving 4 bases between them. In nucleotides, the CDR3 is TGTGCCAGCAGCTTTTTTGATACGCAGTATTTT. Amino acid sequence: CASSFFDTQYF.

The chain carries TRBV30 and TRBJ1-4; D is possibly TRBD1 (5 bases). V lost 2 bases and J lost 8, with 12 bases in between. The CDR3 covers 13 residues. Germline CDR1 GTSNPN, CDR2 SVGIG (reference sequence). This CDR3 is CAWSMGPREKLFF. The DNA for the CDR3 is TGTGCCTGGAGTATGGGACCCAGAGAAAAACTGTTTTTT.

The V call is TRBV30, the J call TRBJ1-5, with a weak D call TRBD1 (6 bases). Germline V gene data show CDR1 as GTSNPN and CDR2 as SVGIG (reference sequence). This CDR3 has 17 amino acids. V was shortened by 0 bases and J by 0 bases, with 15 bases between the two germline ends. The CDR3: CAWSVSGTQYSNQPQHF. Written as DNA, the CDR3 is TGTGCCTGGAGTGTTTCCGGGACACAATATAGCAATCAGCCCCAGCATTTT.

Written as DNA, the CDR3 is TGTGCCAGCAGCAGGACTAGCGGGGGACCTTACGAGCAGTACTTC. This translates into CASSRTSGGPYEQYF. The chain combines TRBV7-8 with TRBJ2-7, with 13 positions matching TRBD2. V trimming: 5 bases; J trimming: 4 bases; junction bases outside the gene matches: 5. This CDR3 contains 15 residues. The V gene's germline CDR1 is SGHVS and CDR2 FQNEAQ.

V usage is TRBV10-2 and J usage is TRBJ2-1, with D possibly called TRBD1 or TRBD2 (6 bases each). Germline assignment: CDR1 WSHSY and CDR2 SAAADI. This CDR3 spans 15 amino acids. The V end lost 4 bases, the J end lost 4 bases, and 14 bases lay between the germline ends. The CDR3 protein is CASSGAGQGYNEQFF. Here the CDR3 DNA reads TGCGCCAGCAGTGGGGCGGGACAAGGTTACAATGAGCAGTTCTTC.

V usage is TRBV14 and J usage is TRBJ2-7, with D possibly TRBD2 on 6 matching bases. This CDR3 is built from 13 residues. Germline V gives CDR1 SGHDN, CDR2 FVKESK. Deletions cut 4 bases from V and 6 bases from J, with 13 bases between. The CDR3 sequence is CASSPHLGGEQYF. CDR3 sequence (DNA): TGTGCCAGCAGCCCACACTTGGGGGGCGAGCAGTACTTC.

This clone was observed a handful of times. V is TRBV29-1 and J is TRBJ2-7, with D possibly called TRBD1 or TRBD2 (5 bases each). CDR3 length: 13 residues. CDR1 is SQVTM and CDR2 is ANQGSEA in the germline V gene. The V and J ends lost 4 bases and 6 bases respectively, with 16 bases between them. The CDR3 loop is CSVVVTGGREQYF. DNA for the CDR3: TGCAGCGTTGTGGTGACTGGGGGACGCGAGCAGTACTTC.

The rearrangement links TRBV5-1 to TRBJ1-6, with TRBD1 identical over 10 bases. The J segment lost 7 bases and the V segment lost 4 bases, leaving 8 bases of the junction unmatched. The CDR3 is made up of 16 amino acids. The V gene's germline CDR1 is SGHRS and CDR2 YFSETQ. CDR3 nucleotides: TGCGCCAGCAGCCTACGGATGGGACAGGGGAATTCACCCCTCCACTTT. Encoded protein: CASSLRMGQGNSPLHF.

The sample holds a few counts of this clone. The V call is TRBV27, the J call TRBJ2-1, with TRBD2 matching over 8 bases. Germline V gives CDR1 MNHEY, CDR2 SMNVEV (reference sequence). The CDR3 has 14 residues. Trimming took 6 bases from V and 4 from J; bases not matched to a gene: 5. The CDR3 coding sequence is TGTGCCAGCAGAGAGCGGGGGACTTACAATGAGCAGTTCTTC. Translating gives CASRERGTYNEQFF.

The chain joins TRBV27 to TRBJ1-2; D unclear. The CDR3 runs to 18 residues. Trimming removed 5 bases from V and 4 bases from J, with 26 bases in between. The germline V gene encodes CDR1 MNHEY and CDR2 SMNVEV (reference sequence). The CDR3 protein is CASSPTLGPGSGLYGYTF. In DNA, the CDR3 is TGTGCCAGCAGTCCTACGCTGGGTCCGGGTAGCGGTCTCTATGGCTACACCTTC.

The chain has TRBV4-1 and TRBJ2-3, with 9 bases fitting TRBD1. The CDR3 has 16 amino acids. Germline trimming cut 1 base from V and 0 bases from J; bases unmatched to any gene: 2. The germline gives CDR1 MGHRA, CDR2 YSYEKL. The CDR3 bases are TGCGCCAGCAGCCAAGGCGACAGGGGGAGCACAGATACGCAGTATTTT. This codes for CASSQGDRGSTDTQYF.

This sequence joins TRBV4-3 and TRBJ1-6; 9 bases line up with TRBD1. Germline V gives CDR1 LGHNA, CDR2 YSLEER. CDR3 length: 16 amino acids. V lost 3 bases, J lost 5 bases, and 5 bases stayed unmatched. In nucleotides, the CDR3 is TGCGCCAGCAGCCAGAACCGGGACAGGGATAATTCACCCCTCCACTTT. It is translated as CASSQNRDRDNSPLHF.